These T cell receptor beta chains were read from a single sample in a study of shared clonotypes between healthy human individuals. Libraries were prepared by immunoSEQ multiplex PCR; TCRdb keeps only in-frame clonotypes and omits some of them. Here the sample spans around 2.1 million clones, around 93% being singletons. Input material: naive CD8+ T cells from PBMCs. These receptors all stem from a man younger than 35 in good health. Some clones in this sample may be carry-over from other donors' samples. Both conserved end residues are part of each CDR3. A D gene is named only where the DNA matches it firmly. Part of the rows lack a size; the others show once, few, many or a class for expanded clones.

j_call,clone_size,cdr3_length,v_call,d_call,cdr3_aa,cdr3_nt
TRBJ1-1,NA,15,TRBV27,NA,CASSPMAGADTEAFF,TGTGCCAGCAGTCCCATGGCGGGGGCGGACACTGAAGCTTTCTTT
TRBJ2-5,NA,14,TRBV7-3,TRBD1,CASSLTGQGETQYF,TGTGCCAGCAGCTTAACAGGACAGGGAGAGACCCAGTACTTC
TRBJ1-1,once,12,TRBV25-1,NA,CASSEGGIRAFF,TGTGCCAGCAGTGAAGGGGGGATTCGGGCTTTCTTT
TRBJ2-7,NA,17,TRBV4-1,TRBD2,CASSQTAPGTRTYEQYF,TGCGCCAGCAGCCAAACTGCACCCGGGACTAGAACGTACGAGCAGTACTTC
TRBJ2-2,NA,16,TRBV4-2,TRBD2,CASSQGSGRGTGELFF,TGTGCCAGCAGCCAAGGGAGCGGGAGGGGGACCGGGGAGCTGTTTTTT
TRBJ2-7,NA,16,TRBV28,TRBD2,CARSPLVLAEYYEQYF,TGTGCCAGATCTCCCCTGGTACTAGCGGAATACTACGAGCAGTACTTC
TRBJ2-1,NA,16,TRBV28,TRBD2,CASSFRASGYSNEQFF,TGTGCCAGCAGTTTTCGGGCTAGCGGGTACTCCAATGAGCAGTTCTTC
TRBJ2-7,NA,13,TRBV5-6,NA,CASSFYAGNRQYF,TGTGCCAGCAGCTTCTACGCAGGGAACCGGCAGTACTTC
TRBJ2-7,NA,15,TRBV27,TRBD2,CASSLIGGGLYEQYF,TGTGCCAGCAGTTTAATAGGCGGGGGTCTCTACGAGCAGTACTTC
TRBJ1-4,NA,15,TRBV27,TRBD1,CASSKNRGRDEKLFF,TGTGCCAGCAGTAAAAACAGGGGGCGCGATGAAAAACTGTTTTTT
TRBJ1-2,NA,14,TRBV29-1,NA,CSVEARVVDYGYTF,TGCAGCGTTGAAGCGAGAGTTGTCGACTATGGCTACACCTTC
TRBJ2-6,NA,18,TRBV4-3,NA,CASSPSFLGVSGANVLTF,TGCGCCAGCAGCCCATCGTTCCTGGGGGTATCTGGGGCCAACGTCCTGACTTTC
TRBJ2-7,NA,14,TRBV9,NA,CASNKGGLTYEQYF,TGTGCCAGCAACAAGGGGGGTCTCACCTACGAGCAGTACTTC
TRBJ2-7,NA,14,TRBV7-3,TRBD2,CASSPGLASYEQYF,TGTGCCAGCAGCCCTGGACTAGCCTCCTACGAGCAGTACTTC
TRBJ2-2,NA,19,TRBV10-1,TRBD2,CASSDSSGRPPPNTGELFF,TGCGCCAGCAGTGACAGTAGCGGGAGACCGCCTCCGAACACCGGGGAGCTGTTTTTT
TRBJ2-1,NA,17,TRBV9,TRBD1,CASSGFGTGSSYNEQFF,TGTGCCAGCAGCGGGTTTGGGACAGGGAGCTCCTACAATGAGCAGTTCTTC
TRBJ1-2,NA,16,TRBV27,NA,CASRGLRGPNDYGYTF,TGTGCCAGCAGGGGACTCCGGGGCCCGAACGACTATGGCTACACCTTC
TRBJ2-7,NA,16,TRBV10-3,NA,CAISEFRDTRFYEQYF,TGTGCCATCAGTGAGTTTCGGGACACCCGCTTCTACGAGCAGTACTTC
TRBJ2-2,NA,15,TRBV27,TRBD1,CASSLTGVTTGELFF,TGTGCCAGCAGTTTGACAGGGGTTACCACCGGGGAGCTGTTTTTT
TRBJ2-7,NA,15,TRBV5-1,TRBD1,CASSPPDRGSYEQYF,TGCGCCAGCAGCCCGCCGGACAGGGGCTCCTACGAGCAGTACTTC
TRBJ2-1,NA,12,TRBV9,TRBD2,CASSPTRGGRFF,TGTGCCAGCAGCCCCACCCGGGGGGGGCGGTTCTTC
TRBJ1-1,NA,15,TRBV7-2,TRBD1,CASSPGGGVSTEAFF,TGTGCCAGCAGCCCAGGGGGGGGTGTAAGCACTGAAGCTTTCTTT
TRBJ2-7,NA,15,TRBV9,NA,CASSALGGLRDEQYF,TGTGCCAGCAGCGCCCTTGGGGGGCTAAGGGACGAGCAGTACTTC
TRBJ1-2,NA,13,TRBV7-2,NA,CASSFLGRDGYTF,TGTGCCAGCAGCTTCTTGGGACGCGACGGCTACACCTTC
TRBJ1-1,once,16,TRBV27,NA,CASSLFGLTRVTEAFF,TGTGCCAGCAGTTTATTTGGGTTGACGAGGGTCACTGAAGCTTTCTTT
TRBJ1-1,once,14,TRBV6-6,NA,CASSYDPRGTEAFF,TGTGCCAGCAGTTACGACCCCCGAGGCACTGAAGCTTTCTTT
TRBJ2-7,once,15,TRBV30,NA,CAWSVGAGLSYEQYF,TGTGCCTGGAGTGTGGGGGCCGGTCTGTCCTACGAGCAGTACTTC
TRBJ1-2,NA,18,TRBV6-1,NA,CASSDTLWVRYGDYGYTF,TGTGCCAGCAGTGATACCCTGTGGGTCCGGTACGGTGACTATGGCTACACCTTC
TRBJ1-2,NA,16,TRBV25-1,TRBD1,CASSGLKWTGDYGYTF,TGTGCCAGCAGTGGACTGAAATGGACAGGAGATTATGGCTACACCTTC
TRBJ1-3,NA,17,TRBV23-1,NA,CASSHSEDPTGGNTIYF,TGCGCCAGCAGTCATTCTGAGGACCCTACGGGCGGAAACACCATATATTTT
TRBJ2-3,NA,15,TRBV2,TRBD1,CASSVRQGLADTQYF,TGTGCCAGCAGTGTTAGACAGGGTCTCGCAGATACGCAGTATTTT
TRBJ2-7,NA,13,TRBV7-9,NA,CASSLVRAAEQYF,TGTGCCAGCAGCTTAGTGAGGGCAGCCGAGCAGTACTTC
TRBJ2-2,once,15,TRBV19,NA,CASSIGGSNTGELFF,TGTGCCAGTAGTATTGGAGGTTCGAACACCGGGGAGCTGTTTTTT
TRBJ2-5,NA,16,TRBV5-1,NA,CASSLSGAGLGETQYF,TGCGCCAGCAGCTTGTCAGGCGCGGGCCTCGGGGAGACCCAGTACTTC
TRBJ2-6,once,16,TRBV4-1,NA,CASSQDRGAGANVLTF,TGCGCCAGCAGCCAAGATCGGGGAGCTGGGGCCAACGTCCTGACTTTC
TRBJ2-6,once,15,TRBV7-9,NA,CASSQGFPGANVLTF,TGTGCCAGCAGCCAGGGGTTTCCCGGGGCCAACGTCCTGACTTTC
TRBJ2-4,NA,16,TRBV5-1,NA,CASSWRGELAKNIQCF,TGCGCCAGCAGCTGGAGAGGAGAACTAGCCAAAAACATTCAGTGCTTC
TRBJ2-7,NA,13,TRBV5-1,NA,CASSSDSSYEQYF,TGCGCCAGCAGTTCGGACAGCTCCTACGAGCAGTACTTC
TRBJ2-1,once,16,TRBV19,TRBD2,CASSIVLASGSYEQFF,TGTGCCAGTAGTATAGTTTTGGCTAGCGGGAGTTATGAGCAGTTCTTC
TRBJ2-7,NA,12,TRBV27,NA,CASGDRGREQYF,TGTGCCAGCGGGGACCGGGGGAGAGAGCAGTACTTC